Each of the 3 T cell receptor beta chains below was sequenced from the same sample in a study of blood T cell repertoires in COVID-19. The data were produced by immunoSEQ multiplex PCR, yet TCRdb's version contains in-frame clones alone and is incomplete. The data hold roughly 78,000 clones, with around nine tenths observed a single time. Sequences were obtained from peripheral blood. These receptors were obtained from a woman between 55 and 75 years old with acute or convalescent COVID-19.

V gene TRBV7-2 combines with J gene TRBJ2-1, with 11 bases identical to TRBD2. Per germline, CDR1 SGHTA and CDR2 FQGNSA. The CDR3 runs to 15 residues. Unmatched junction bases numbered 0, after V lost 3 bases and J lost 2 bases. DNA of the CDR3: TGTGCCAGCAGCTTTAGCGGGAGGGCCTACAATGAGCAGTTCTTC. Amino acid sequence: CASSFSGRAYNEQFF.

V and J are TRBV19 and TRBJ1-5, with D perhaps TRBD1 (6 bases). The germline V and J ends were trimmed by 7 bases and 0 bases, with 22 bases remaining between them. Germline CDR1 reads LNHDA; CDR2 reads SQIVND (reference sequence). The CDR3 spans 18 residues. The CDR3 DNA reads as TGTGCCAGTATGTCCCTTACAATCCGACAGGATAGCAATCAGCCCCAGCATTTT. This translates into CASMSLTIRQDSNQPQHF.

The chain has TRBV2 and TRBJ1-2; 10 positions agree with TRBD1. Germline V gene data show CDR1 as SNHLY and CDR2 as FYNNEI. The CDR3 totals 13 residues. V shed 9 bases and J 6 bases; nucleotides not matched to a gene: 7. As DNA, the CDR3 is TGTGCCAGAAAAGACAGGGGGCTCGATGGCTACACCTTC. It specifies CARKDRGLDGYTF.